Shown below are 10 T cell receptor beta chains from a single sample sequenced in a study of spatial heterogeneity in lung cancer. TCRdb analysed the 5' RACE reads with MiXCR anew, one entry per CDR3 protein. Of tens of thousands of distinct CDR3 sequences in the sample, 5.2% were seen once. Specified time point: sample taken at primary tumor resection. Frozen PBMC, nontumor lung or tumor provided whole RNA, which was sequenced unsorted. Specimen: PBMCs, collected at surgery. The receptors stem from a female donor with early-stage non-small cell lung cancer.

This clonotype occurred many times. This chain joins TRBV9 and TRBJ1-4; D remains ambiguous. The CDR3 covers 15 residues. Trimming removed 2 bases from V and 3 bases from J, with 11 bases in between. Germline assignment: CDR1 SGDLS and CDR2 YYNGEE. The CDR3 DNA reads as TGTGCCAGCAGCGTGATGGGCAGGCCTAATGAAAAACTGTTTTTT. This encodes CASSVMGRPNEKLFF.

This clonotype was found many times. This chain uses TRBV30 with TRBJ1-5; D possibly corresponds to TRBD1 (5 bases). V lost 3 bases and J lost 5, with 8 bases in between. CDR3 length: 12 amino acids. Germline V lookup: CDR1 GTSNPN, CDR2 SVGIG (reference sequence). The CDR3 DNA is TGTGCCTGGAGCAGGGCCTATCAGCCCCAGCATTTT. It yields the protein CAWSRAYQPQHF. The whole variable domain, filled in from reference TRBV30 and TRBJ1-5, reads SQTIHQWPATLVQPVGSPLSLECTVEGTSNPNLYWYRQAAGRGLQLLFYSVGIGQISSEVPQNLSASRPQDRQFILSSKKLLLSDSGFYLCAWSRAYQPQHFGDGTRLSIL.

This clonotype has just a few counts. The rearrangement joins TRBV5-4 to TRBJ1-2; D is undetermined. Per the germline V gene, CDR1 is SGHNT and CDR2 is YYREEE (reference sequence). This CDR3 spans 12 amino acids. V gave up 4 bases and J gave up 7 bases, with 11 bases separating them. The CDR3 region is CASSRPGGGYTF. The CDR3 nucleotides read TGTGCCAGCAGCCGACCGGGCGGTGGCTACACCTTC.

This clonotype was found a few times. The rearrangement links TRBV9 to TRBJ2-1; 9 positions agree with TRBD1. Per the germline V gene, CDR1 is SGDLS and CDR2 is YYNGEE. CDR3 size: 16 residues. Germline trimming cut 3 bases from V and 0 bases from J; bases unmatched to any gene: 4. CDR3 sequence: CASSAAGQGSYNEQFF. The CDR3 DNA sequence: TGTGCCAGCAGCGCGGCGGGACAGGGCTCCTACAATGAGCAGTTCTTC.

This clonotype was detected many times. The gene calls are TRBV4-2 and TRBJ2-3; D uncertain. The CDR3 has 13 amino acids. Trimming shortened V by 0 bases and J by 7 bases, and 8 bases separated the two germline ends. In germline, CDR1 is LGHNA, CDR2 YNFKEQ. In nucleotides, the CDR3 is TGTGCCAGCAGCCAAGATGGAAGATATACGCAGTATTTT. Its protein product is CASSQDGRYTQYF.

This clonotype was seen more than once but under ten times. This chain joins TRBV15 and TRBJ2-5; 7 bases align to TRBD2. This CDR3 comprises 15 residues. Trimming removed 3 bases from V and 2 bases from J; junction bases left unmatched: 6. Germline assignment: CDR1 LNHNV and CDR2 YYDKDF (reference sequence). CDR3 loop: CATSRAPGGQETQYF. The DNA of the CDR3 is TGTGCCACCAGCAGGGCACCGGGGGGACAAGAGACCCAGTACTTC.

This chain uses TRBV6-6 with TRBJ1-5; perhaps TRBD1 as D (5 bases). Germline CDR1 MNHNY, CDR2 SVGAGI (reference sequence). This CDR3 spans 18 amino acids. Trimming removed 0 bases at V and 0 bases at J, with 15 bases between. The CDR3 DNA is TGTGCCAGCAGTTACTCGGACGGGGGGGGTTATAGCAATCAGCCCCAGCATTTT. As protein: CASSYSDGGGYSNQPQHF.

This clonotype showed up many times. The CDR3: CASSSPTALAGTDTQYF. For the CDR3, the DNA is TGTGCCAGCAGTTCTCCTACGGCCTTAGCCGGGACAGATACGCAGTATTTT. This chain links TRBV6-5 with TRBJ2-3; D ambiguous. This CDR3 region has 17 residues. From germline, CDR1 is MNHEY and CDR2 SVGAGI. V was cut by 4 bases and J by 3 bases, with 20 bases left in between.

This clonotype was counted many times. This chain links TRBV20-1 with TRBJ2-5; D not resolved. CDR1 is DFQATT and CDR2 is SNEGSKA in the germline V gene (reference sequence). V dropped 6 bases and J dropped 9 bases, with 17 bases sitting between them. This CDR3 spans 12 amino acids. The chain's CDR3 is CSAPGPDGAQYF. The CDR3 DNA reads TGCAGTGCCCCCGGACCTGATGGGGCCCAGTACTTC.

This clonotype came up many times. The chain recombines TRBV20-1 with TRBJ2-3; D may be TRBD2 (6 bases). The germline V and J ends were trimmed by 5 bases and 4 bases, with 22 bases remaining between them. Germline V gives CDR1 DFQATT, CDR2 SNEGSKA (reference sequence). This CDR3 is built from 16 residues. The CDR3 protein is CSAPLAGRGLADTQYF. As DNA, the CDR3 is TGCAGTGCTCCCCTCGCGGGGCGGGGCCTCGCAGATACGCAGTATTTT.